The clone carrying this TCR beta chain was seen just once. What it binds is not known. These data originate in a study of OX40 agonist ivuxolimab in advanced cancers. For the study at large: Patients were dosed with the agonistic anti-OX40 (CD134) antibody ivuxolimab. The dose-escalation cohort was about 80% male, with a mean age of around 60 years, ranging about 20 to 79. Study-level results: Average numbers of expanded clones were greater in CD8+ T cells than in CD4+.

V was pared by 7 bases and J by 5 bases, with 11 bases of the junction left unmatched. Germline loops: CDR1 MNHEY, CDR2 SVGAGI. CDR3 length: 15 amino acids. Data came from immunoSEQ multiplex PCR; TCRdb stores just in-frame clones and leaves some out. The sample has 75,000 to 95,000 clones, less than 95% seen once; the top ten hold about 11%. A history of autoimmune disease or systemic immunosuppression excluded patients. This material consisted of CD4+ or CD8+ T cells sorted from blood, taken in a trial of the OX40 agonist ivuxolimab. This TCR derives from an adult with an advanced solid tumor such as melanoma, head and neck, liver or kidney cancer. The V gene is TRBV6-5, the J gene TRBJ2-5; TRBD1 aligns across 9 bases. This chain's CDR3 is CASTKGGQGWETQYF. The CDR3 bases are TGTGCCAGCACCAAAGGGGGACAGGGCTGGGAGACCCAGTACTTC.